These 10 T cell receptor beta chains were all obtained from the same sample, sequenced in a study of T cell responses to AZD1222 COVID-19 vaccine. Sequencing was performed with immunoSEQ multiplex PCR; in TCRdb, only in-frame clones are kept and a portion is missing. The sample carries more than 120,000 clones, roughly 92% recorded once. Sample: peripheral blood, taken 28 days after the second AZD1222 dose. These TCRs come from an adult who received the AZD1222 COVID-19 vaccine.

V gene TRBV18 combines with J gene TRBJ2-7; D may be TRBD1 (6 bases). V was cut by 2 bases and J by 9 bases, with 20 bases left in between. The CDR3 contains 15 residues. Germline V lookup: CDR1 KGHSH, CDR2 LQKENI. The chain's CDR3 is CASSPSEGTGPMQYF. In DNA, the CDR3 is TGTGCCAGCTCACCATCAGAAGGAACAGGGCCGATGCAGTACTTC.

The rearrangement joins TRBV10-1 to TRBJ1-1; D is unresolved. V was trimmed by 6 bases and J by 3 bases, leaving 8 bases between them. In germline, CDR1 is WNHNN, CDR2 SYGVQD (reference sequence). The CDR3 is made up of 12 amino acids. In DNA form, the CDR3 reads TGCGCCAGCAGCGAATTAGACACTGAAGCTTTCTTT. Translated: CASSELDTEAFF.

The chain uses TRBV28 and TRBJ1-2; no definite D call. The CDR3 spans 13 residues. V was clipped by 5 bases and J by 7 bases, with 14 bases between them. Germline-derived CDR1 and CDR2 are MDHEN and SYDVKM. The CDR3 DNA follows: TGTGCCAGCAGTAATTCCGCGGAGGGTGGCTACACCTTC. Its protein product is CASSNSAEGGYTF.

The chain combines TRBV4-2 with TRBJ2-1, with 8 nucleotides matching TRBD2. This CDR3 comprises 17 residues. Germline V gene data show CDR1 as LGHNA and CDR2 as YNFKEQ. Trimming cost V 1 base and J 6 bases; bases outside gene matches: 11. CDR3 region: CASSQGRIRTSRNEQFF. Written as DNA, the CDR3 is TGTGCCAGCAGCCAAGGAAGAATTCGGACTAGCCGCAATGAGCAGTTCTTC.

This chain links TRBV5-4 with TRBJ1-2, with a tentative D call TRBD1 (6 bases). Trimming pared 1 base from V and 0 bases from J, leaving 10 bases between. This CDR3 is built from 15 residues. Germline V gives CDR1 SGHNT, CDR2 YYREEE (reference sequence). CDR3 nucleotides: TGTGCCAGCAGCTTGATGGAGGGGGCTAACTATGGCTACACCTTC. Protein sequence: CASSLMEGANYGYTF.

The V call is TRBV30, the J call TRBJ1-2; no clear D. Germline V lookup: CDR1 GTSNPN, CDR2 SVGIG (reference sequence). Between the trimmed V and J ends, which lost 0 bases and 6 bases, there was a span of 14 bases. This CDR3 comprises 14 residues. CDR3 residues: CAWSVWYAKDGYTF. In DNA, the CDR3 is TGTGCCTGGAGTGTATGGTACGCGAAGGATGGCTACACCTTC.

The CDR3 loop reads CASRRGQGYTEAFF. DNA of the CDR3: TGTGCCAGCAGACGGGGACAGGGGTACACTGAAGCTTTCTTT. V usage is TRBV6-5 and J usage is TRBJ1-1; TRBD1 matches at 10 bases. CDR1 and CDR2 (germline): MNHEY, SVGAGI. J lost 3 bases, V lost 6 bases, and 4 bases had no gene match. The CDR3 is 14 residues long.

J is TRBJ1-1 and V is TRBV6-2 or TRBV6-3; the D is unclear. Trimming left V 5 bases short and J 2 bases short, with 6 bases between. Germline CDR1 MNHEY, CDR2 SVGEGT. CDR3 length equals 12 residues. DNA for the CDR3: TGTGCCAGCAGTCGACTAAACACTGAAGCTTTCTTT. Translated, it gives CASSRLNTEAFF.

V is TRBV5-5 and J is TRBJ2-3; no clear D. Trimming took 4 bases from V and 4 from J, leaving 13 bases between them. The CDR3 contains 14 residues. The germline V gene has CDR1 SGHKS and CDR2 YYEKEE (reference sequence). Here the CDR3 DNA reads TGTGCCAGCAGCCCTATCCCCGAATCAGATACGCAGTATTTT. This encodes CASSPIPESDTQYF.

The chain links TRBV27 to TRBJ1-1; 7 bases match TRBD1. V was pared by 3 bases and J by 4 bases, with 8 bases of the junction left unmatched. The CDR3 has 15 residues. Germline values: CDR1 MNHEY, CDR2 SMNVEV (reference sequence). The CDR3 is CASSFTGQELTEAFF. CDR3 DNA sequence: TGTGCCAGCAGTTTCACCGGACAGGAGCTCACTGAAGCTTTCTTT.